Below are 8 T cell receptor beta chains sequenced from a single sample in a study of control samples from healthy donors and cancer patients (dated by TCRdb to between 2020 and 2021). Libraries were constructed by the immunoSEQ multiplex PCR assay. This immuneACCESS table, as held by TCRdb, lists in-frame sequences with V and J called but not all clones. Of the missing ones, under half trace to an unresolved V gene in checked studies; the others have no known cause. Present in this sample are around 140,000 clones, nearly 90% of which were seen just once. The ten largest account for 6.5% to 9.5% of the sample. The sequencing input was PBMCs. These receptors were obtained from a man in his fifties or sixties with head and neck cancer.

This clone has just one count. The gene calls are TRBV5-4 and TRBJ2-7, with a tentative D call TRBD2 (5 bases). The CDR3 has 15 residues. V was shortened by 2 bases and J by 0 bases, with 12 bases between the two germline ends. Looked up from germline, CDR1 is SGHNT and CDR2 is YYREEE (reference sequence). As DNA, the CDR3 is TGTGCCAGCAGCTTATCGGCGGGTAGCTCCTACGAGCAGTACTTC. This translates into CASSLSAGSSYEQYF.

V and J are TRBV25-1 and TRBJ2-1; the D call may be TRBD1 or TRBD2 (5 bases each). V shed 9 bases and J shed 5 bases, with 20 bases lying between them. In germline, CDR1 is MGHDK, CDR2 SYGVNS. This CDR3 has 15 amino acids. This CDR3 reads CASLSTGRLHNEQFF. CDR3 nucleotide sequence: TGTGCCAGTCTGTCGACGGGACGGCTACACAATGAGCAGTTCTTC.

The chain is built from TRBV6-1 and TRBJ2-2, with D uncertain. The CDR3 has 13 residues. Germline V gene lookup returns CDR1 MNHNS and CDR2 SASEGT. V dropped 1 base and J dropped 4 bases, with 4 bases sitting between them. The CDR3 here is CASSEVITGELFF. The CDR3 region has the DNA TGTGCCAGCAGTGAAGTCATCACCGGGGAGCTGTTTTTT.

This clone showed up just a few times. CDR3 amino acids: CASSLRGTYGYTF. CDR3 sequence (DNA): TGTGCCAGCAGCTTAAGGGGGACCTATGGCTACACCTTC. The chain couples TRBV11-2 to TRBJ1-2; the D gene is possibly TRBD1 (6 bases). V was shortened by 2 bases and J by 4 bases, with 8 bases between the two germline ends. The germline gives CDR1 SGHAT, CDR2 FQNNGV. The CDR3 runs 13 residues.

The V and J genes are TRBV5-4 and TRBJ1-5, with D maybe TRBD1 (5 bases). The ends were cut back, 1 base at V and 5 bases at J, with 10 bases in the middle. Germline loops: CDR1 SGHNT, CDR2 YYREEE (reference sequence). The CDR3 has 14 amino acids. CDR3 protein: CASSLWGGDQPQHF. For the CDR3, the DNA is TGTGCCAGCAGCTTGTGGGGGGGAGATCAGCCCCAGCATTTT.

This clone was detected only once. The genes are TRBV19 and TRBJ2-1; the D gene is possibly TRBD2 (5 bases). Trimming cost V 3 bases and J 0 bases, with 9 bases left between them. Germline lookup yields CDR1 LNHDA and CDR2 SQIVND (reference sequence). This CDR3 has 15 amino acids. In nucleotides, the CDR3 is TGTGCCAGTAGTATGGCGGGCCTCTCCTACAATGAGCAGTTCTTC. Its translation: CASSMAGLSYNEQFF.

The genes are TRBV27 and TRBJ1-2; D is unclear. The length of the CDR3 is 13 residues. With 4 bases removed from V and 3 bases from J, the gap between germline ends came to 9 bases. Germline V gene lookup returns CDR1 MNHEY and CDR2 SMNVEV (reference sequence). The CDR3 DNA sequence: TGTGCCAGCAGTTCAGATAGCGACTATGGCTACACCTTC. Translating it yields CASSSDSDYGYTF.

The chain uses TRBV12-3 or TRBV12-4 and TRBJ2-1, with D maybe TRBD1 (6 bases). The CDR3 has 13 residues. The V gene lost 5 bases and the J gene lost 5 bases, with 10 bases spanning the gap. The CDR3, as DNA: TGTGCCAGCAGTCGGACAGATAACAATGAGCAGTTCTTC. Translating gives CASSRTDNNEQFF.